The entry below describes one TCR beta chain. The sample is drawn from a study of blood T cell repertoires in COVID-19. Study-level background: T cells, B-cell-depleted T cells, or PBMCs supplied cDNA or gDNA.

Original processing methods: From reference gene primer amplification, estimates of nucleated cell counts were derived. Assay used: immunoSEQ multiplex PCR; TCRdb lists only in-frame clones, some missing. V and J calls and clone size come straight from that table; D and trimming were deduced from the DNA. The table records about 670,000 clones, 70% to 90% of them present only once. The CDR3 extends over 16 amino acids. Trimming shortened V by 7 bases and J by 3 bases, and 19 bases separated the two germline ends. Germline loops: CDR1 MNHEY, CDR2 SMNVEV (reference sequence). The sample comprised peripheral blood. The TCR comes from a woman in her late teens or twenties with acute or convalescent COVID-19. The chain has TRBV27 and TRBJ1-3, with a tentative D call TRBD1 (6 bases). The CDR3 here is CASTTGSPGLGNTIYF. CDR3 in DNA: TGTGCCAGCACCACAGGGTCCCCAGGGCTTGGAAACACCATATATTTT.